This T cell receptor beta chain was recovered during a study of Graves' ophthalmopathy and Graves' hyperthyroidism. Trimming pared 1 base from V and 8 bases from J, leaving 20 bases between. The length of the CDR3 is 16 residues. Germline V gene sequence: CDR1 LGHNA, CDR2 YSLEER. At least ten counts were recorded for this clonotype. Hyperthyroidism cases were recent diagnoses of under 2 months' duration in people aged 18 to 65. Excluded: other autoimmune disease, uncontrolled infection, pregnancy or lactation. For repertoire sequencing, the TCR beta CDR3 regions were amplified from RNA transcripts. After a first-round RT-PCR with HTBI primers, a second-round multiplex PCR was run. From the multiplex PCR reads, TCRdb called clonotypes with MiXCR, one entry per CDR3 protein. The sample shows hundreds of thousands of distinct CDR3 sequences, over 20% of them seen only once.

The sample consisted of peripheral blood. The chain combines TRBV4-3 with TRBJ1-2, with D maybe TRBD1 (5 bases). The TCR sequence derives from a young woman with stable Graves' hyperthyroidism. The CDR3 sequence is CASSQGVGRTSYGYTF. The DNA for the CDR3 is TGCGCCAGCAGCCAAGGGGTCGGACGGACATCTTACGGCTACACCTTC.